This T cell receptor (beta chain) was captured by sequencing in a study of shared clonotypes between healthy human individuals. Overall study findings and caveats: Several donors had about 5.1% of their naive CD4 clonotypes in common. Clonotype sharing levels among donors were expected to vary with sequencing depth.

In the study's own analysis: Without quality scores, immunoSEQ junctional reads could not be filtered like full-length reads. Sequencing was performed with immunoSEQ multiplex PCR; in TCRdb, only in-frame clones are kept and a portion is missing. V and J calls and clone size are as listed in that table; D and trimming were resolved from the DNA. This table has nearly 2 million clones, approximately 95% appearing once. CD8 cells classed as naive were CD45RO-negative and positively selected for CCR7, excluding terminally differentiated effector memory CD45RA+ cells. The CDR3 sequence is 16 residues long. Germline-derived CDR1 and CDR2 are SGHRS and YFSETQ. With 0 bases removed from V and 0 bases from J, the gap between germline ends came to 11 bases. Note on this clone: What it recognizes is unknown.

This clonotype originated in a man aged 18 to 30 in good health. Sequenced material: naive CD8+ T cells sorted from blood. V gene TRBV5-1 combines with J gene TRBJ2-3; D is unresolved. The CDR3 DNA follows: TGCGCCAGCAGCTTGGGCCCACTGGGAAGCACAGATACGCAGTATTTT. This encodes CASSLGPLGSTDTQYF.